This T cell receptor (beta chain) stems from a study of blood T cell repertoires in COVID-19. Whole-study context: From the United States, Italy and Spain came samples of acute and convalescent COVID-19. The analysed material was cDNA or gDNA that came from T cells, B-cell-depleted T cells, or PBMCs.

Original data processing: Amplification of reference gene primers provided the estimated nucleated cell counts. Assay used: immunoSEQ multiplex PCR; TCRdb lists only in-frame clones, some missing. V and J calls and clone size are as listed in that table; D and trimming were resolved from the DNA. The data hold around 78,000 clones, with 85% to 90% observed a single time. This CDR3 region has 16 residues. Trimming left V 0 bases short and J 2 bases short, with 12 bases between. Germline lookup yields CDR1 MGHRA and CDR2 YSYEKL. Each participant's cohort was designated according to participant-reported clinical history.

The chain recombines TRBV4-1 with TRBJ2-3, with a tentative D call TRBD2 (5 bases). The clonotype originates from a woman in her forties or fifties with acute COVID-19. The sequencing input was PBMCs or T cells enriched from blood (not recorded which). Here the CDR3 DNA reads TGCGCCAGCAGCCAAGAAGAAGGGCGGGTCACAGATACGCAGTATTTT. This gives the protein CASSQEEGRVTDTQYF.